This T cell receptor beta chain is drawn from a study of spatial heterogeneity in lung cancer. To note about this clonotype: Its antigen is unknown.

General study results and limits: Relative to follow-up, resection was when ubiquitous expanded tumor TCRs appeared more in blood.

The study tagged each TCR cDNA molecule with a unique molecular identifier. TCRdb reprocessed the 5' RACE reads with MiXCR, giving one entry per CDR3 protein. In the table there are under 20,000 distinct CDR3 sequences, more than 8% of which are singletons. The germline V gene has CDR1 MNHEY and CDR2 SVGEGT. The trim removed 4 bases at V and 4 bases at J, leaving 7 bases unmatched. CDR3 length equals 15 residues. Indicated time point: blood at routine non-recurrence follow-up after resection. Specimen: PBMCs, collected at follow-up. The source of this sequence is a male donor with early-stage non-small cell lung cancer. This chain joins TRBV6-2 or TRBV6-3 and TRBJ1-1, with 9 positions matching TRBD1. The CDR3, as DNA: TGTGCCAGCAGTTTCCGGCGACAGGGGGGCACTGAAGCTTTCTTT. It translates to CASSFRRQGGTEAFF.